A selection of T cell receptor beta chains follows, all from one sample in a study of Ad26.COV2.S vaccination and SARS-CoV-2 variants. The data were produced by immunoSEQ multiplex PCR, yet TCRdb's version contains in-frame clones alone and is incomplete. In the table there are roughly 350,000 clones, roughly 84% of which are singletons. The material sequenced was peripheral blood, taken in a trial of Ad26.COV2.S vaccine versus placebo. Receptors originate from a person between 18 and 65 years old who received the Ad26.COV2.S COVID-19 vaccine or a placebo. Both conserved end residues are part of each CDR3. D genes are given only for firm matches. Only part of the rows carry a size: once, few, many, or a class if the clone is expanded.

cdr3_nt | cdr3_aa | j_call | v_call | d_call | clone_size
TGCAGCGTTAACATTGCAACTAATGAAAAACTGTTTTTT | CSVNIATNEKLFF | TRBJ1-4 | TRBV29-1 | - | once
TGTGCCATCAGTGCCACTTCAGGGGGCTCGAGCACCGGGGAGCTGTTTTTT | CAISATSGGSSTGELFF | TRBJ2-2 | TRBV10-3 | TRBD1 | many
TGTGCCAGCAGCCAATCTACCGCTAGGCGGGTCGAGCAGTACTTC | CASSQSTARRVEQYF | TRBJ2-7 | TRBV6-5 | - | few
TGTGCCTGGACCCGGCGGACAGGGCGCGGGGAGCTGTTTTTT | CAWTRRTGRGELFF | TRBJ2-2 | TRBV30 | TRBD1 | -
TGCGCCAGCAGCTTGGTTCCCGGGACAGGGGGGCTGGCCTCTGGAAACACCATATATTTT | CASSLVPGTGGLASGNTIYF | TRBJ1-3 | TRBV5-1 | TRBD1 | -
TGTGCCACCAGTGATTTGGGACTAGCGGAGTACACCGGGGAGCTGTTTTTT | CATSDLGLAEYTGELFF | TRBJ2-2 | TRBV24-1 | TRBD2 | once
TGTGCCACCAGCGAGGGACAGGTATATAGCAATCAGCCCCAGCATTTT | CATSEGQVYSNQPQHF | TRBJ1-5 | TRBV15 | TRBD1 | -
TGTGCCAGCAGCAAACCCGACCGTCAGCCCCAGCATTTT | CASSKPDRQPQHF | TRBJ1-5 | TRBV21-1 | - | -
TGTGCTAGCAGCTTAAAGGCAGGGGGTAAGGGAGAGACCCAGTACTTC | CASSLKAGGKGETQYF | TRBJ2-5 | TRBV7-7 | TRBD1 | -
TGTGCCAGCAGCGTAGAAGGCCGCCGTGGGGATGACTACACCTTC | CASSVEGRRGDDYTF | TRBJ1-2 | TRBV9 | - | -
TGTGCCAGTAACGTCGGCGGGGGCTCCTACAATGAGCAGTTCTTC | CASNVGGGSYNEQFF | TRBJ2-1 | TRBV19 | TRBD2 | -
TGTGCCAGCAGTTACTCGAGACGGAGGGGGAACACTGAAGCTTTCTTT | CASSYSRRRGNTEAFF | TRBJ1-1 | TRBV6-5 | - | -
TGTGCCAGCAGTTTATCGGTCCCCGACAGGGGATATAGCAATCAGCCCCAGCATTTT | CASSLSVPDRGYSNQPQHF | TRBJ1-5 | TRBV27 | TRBD1 | -
TGTGCCAGCAGCTTGGAGGGGGTCTCTGGAAACACCATATATTTT | CASSLEGVSGNTIYF | TRBJ1-3 | TRBV5-8 | - | -
TGTGCCAGCAGGTTCGGGACAGGGAACACCGGGGAGCTGTTTTTT | CASRFGTGNTGELFF | TRBJ2-2 | TRBV5-4 | TRBD1 | -
TGTGCCAGCAGCTTTGCCGGGACAGCGAACACTGAAGCTTTCTTT | CASSFAGTANTEAFF | TRBJ1-1 | TRBV7-2 | TRBD1 | once
TGCGCCAGCAGCCGGACAGGGCATGAAGGGAATCAGCCCCAGCATTTT | CASSRTGHEGNQPQHF | TRBJ1-5 | TRBV5-1 | TRBD1 | -
TGTGCCTGGAGTTCCTATGATGACAGGGGCAGCAATCAGCCCCAGCATTTT | CAWSSYDDRGSNQPQHF | TRBJ1-5 | TRBV30 | TRBD1 | -
TGTGCCAGCAGCCAGGCGGACAGGGGTACTGAAGCTTTCTTT | CASSQADRGTEAFF | TRBJ1-1 | TRBV3-1/TRBV3-2 | TRBD1 | -
TGTGCCATCAGTGAGTCGACCCCTCCCTTGACCAATGAGCAGTTCTTC | CAISESTPPLTNEQFF | TRBJ2-1 | TRBV10-3 | - | -
TGTGCCAGCAGCTCCCCTCCGGGGCAGTACTTC | CASSSPPGQYF | TRBJ2-7 | TRBV5-5 | - | -
TGTGCCAGCAGCCAGGACAGGGCTAGCTACACCTTC | CASSQDRASYTF | TRBJ1-2 | TRBV6-5 | TRBD1 | -
TGTGCCAGCAGTGTACAACTGAACACTGAAGCTTTCTTT | CASSVQLNTEAFF | TRBJ1-1 | TRBV14 | - | -
TGTGCCAGCAGTTACAGGGGGCTCAACGAGCAGTACTTC | CASSYRGLNEQYF | TRBJ2-7 | TRBV3-1/TRBV3-2 | TRBD1 | once
TGTGCCAGGCGAGGGCAGTACAATTCACCCCTCCACTTT | CARRGQYNSPLHF | TRBJ1-6 | TRBV7-3 | - | -
TGTGCCAGCAGCAGCCGGGACAATGCAACTAATGAAAAACTGTTTTTT | CASSSRDNATNEKLFF | TRBJ1-4 | TRBV21-1 | - | -
TGTGCCAGCAGTGAAATTCAGGGGGCCGAGACCCAGTACTTC | CASSEIQGAETQYF | TRBJ2-5 | TRBV2 | TRBD1 | -
TGTGCCAGTAGTGCAGCCGGGCCTACCACCTACGAGCAGTACTTC | CASSAAGPTTYEQYF | TRBJ2-7 | TRBV19 | - | -
TGTGCCAGCAGCTTGGTCGGCAGGGAGGACTACGAGCAGTACTTC | CASSLVGREDYEQYF | TRBJ2-7 | TRBV5-6 | - | -
TGTGCCAGCAGTTTATTCGTGGGGGGCACTGAAGCTTTCTTT | CASSLFVGGTEAFF | TRBJ1-1 | TRBV27 | - | -
TGTGCCAGCAGACCCGGGACAGGGAAAACTAATGAAAAACTGTTTTTT | CASRPGTGKTNEKLFF | TRBJ1-4 | TRBV2 | TRBD1 | -
TGTGCCAGCAGACGACCGGGACAGAGCTCCTACGAGCAGTACTTC | CASRRPGQSSYEQYF | TRBJ2-7 | TRBV2 | TRBD1 | -
TGTGCCAGCAGCCTCCGGGACCCAGCGTATCGGGACCAGTACTTC | CASSLRDPAYRDQYF | TRBJ2-5 | TRBV3-1/TRBV3-2 | - | once
TGCAGTGCTAGTGTTGAACGGAATGAAAAACTGTTTTTT | CSASVERNEKLFF | TRBJ1-4 | TRBV20-1 | - | -
TGTGCCAGCAGCTTAGACAGGGGGGACACTGAAGCTTTCTTT | CASSLDRGDTEAFF | TRBJ1-1 | TRBV11-2 | TRBD1 | few
TGTGCCTGGAGTGCACTAGACAGGGGGTATGGGGCCAACGTCCTGACTTTC | CAWSALDRGYGANVLTF | TRBJ2-6 | TRBV30 | TRBD1 | once
TGTGCCAGCAGCCCGACAGGGCCTTATGGCTACACCTTC | CASSPTGPYGYTF | TRBJ1-2 | TRBV5-6 | TRBD1 | -
TGTGCCAGCTCACCGCCGGGACCCCAAACGTTCGCGGAAGAGACCCAGTACTTC | CASSPPGPQTFAEETQYF | TRBJ2-5 | TRBV18 | - | -
TGCGCCAGCAGCTTGGAAGGGTACAGGGGACCCTCCTACGAGCAGTACTTC | CASSLEGYRGPSYEQYF | TRBJ2-7 | TRBV5-1 | TRBD1 | -
TGCAGTGCTAGTATTCGCACAGATACGCAGTATTTT | CSASIRTDTQYF | TRBJ2-3 | TRBV20-1 | - | once
TGTGCCAGCAGCCCCGGACAGGGAACTAACTATGGCTACACCTTC | CASSPGQGTNYGYTF | TRBJ1-2 | TRBV4-2 | TRBD1 | -
TGTGCCAGCACCTTACTTCAGGGAGGCTGGGGCTACACCTTC | CASTLLQGGWGYTF | TRBJ1-2 | TRBV6-6 | - | few
TGTGCCAGCAGCCCCCGGGGGGGGGTGAACACTGAAGCTTTCTTT | CASSPRGGVNTEAFF | TRBJ1-1 | TRBV7-2 | - | once
TGTGCCAGCAGCGTAGATGTGGGGATGACTAATGAAAAACTGTTTTTT | CASSVDVGMTNEKLFF | TRBJ1-4 | TRBV9 | - | -
TGTGCCAGCTTACTCAGGGGTGGAAACACTGAAGCTTTCTTT | CASLLRGGNTEAFF | TRBJ1-1 | TRBV18 | - | -